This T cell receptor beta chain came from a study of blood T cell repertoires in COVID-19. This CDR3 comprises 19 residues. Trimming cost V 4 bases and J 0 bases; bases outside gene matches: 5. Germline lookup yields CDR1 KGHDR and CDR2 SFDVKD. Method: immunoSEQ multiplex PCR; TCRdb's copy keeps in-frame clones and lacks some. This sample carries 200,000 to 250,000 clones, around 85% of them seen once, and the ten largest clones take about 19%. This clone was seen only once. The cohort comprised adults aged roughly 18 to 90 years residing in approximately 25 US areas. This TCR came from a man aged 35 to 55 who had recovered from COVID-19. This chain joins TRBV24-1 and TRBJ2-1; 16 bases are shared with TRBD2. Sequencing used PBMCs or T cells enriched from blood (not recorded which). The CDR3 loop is CATSDRGLAGGPSYNEQFF. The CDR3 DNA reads TGTGCCACCAGTGACCGGGGACTAGCGGGAGGGCCCTCCTACAATGAGCAGTTCTTC.